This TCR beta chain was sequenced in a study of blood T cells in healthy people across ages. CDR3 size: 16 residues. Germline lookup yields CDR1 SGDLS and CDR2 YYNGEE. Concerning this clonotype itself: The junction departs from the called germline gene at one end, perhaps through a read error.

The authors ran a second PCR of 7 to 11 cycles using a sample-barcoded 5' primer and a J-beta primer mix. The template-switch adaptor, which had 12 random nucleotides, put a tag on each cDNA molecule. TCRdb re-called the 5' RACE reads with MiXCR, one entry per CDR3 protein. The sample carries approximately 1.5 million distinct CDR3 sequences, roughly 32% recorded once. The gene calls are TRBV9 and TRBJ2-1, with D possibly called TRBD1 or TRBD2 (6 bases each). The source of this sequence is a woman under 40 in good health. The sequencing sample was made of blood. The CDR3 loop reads CAGSVGIGGNYNEQFF. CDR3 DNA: TGTGCCGGCAGCGTGGGAATCGGGGGCAACTACAATGAGCAGTTCTTC. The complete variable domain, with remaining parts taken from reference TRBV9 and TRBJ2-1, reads DSGVTQTPKHLITATGQRVTLRCSPRSGDLSVYWYQQSLDQGLQFLIQYYNGEERAKGNILERFSAQQFPDLHSELNLSSLELGDSALYFCAGSVGIGGNYNEQFFGPGTRLTVL.